This is a list of T cell receptor beta chains from one sample in a study of tumor T cells in aggressive B-cell lymphoma. Method: immunoSEQ multiplex PCR; TCRdb's copy keeps in-frame clones and lacks some. The sample has about 1,700 clones; roughly 77% are singletons. Sequenced sample: tumor tissue. The receptors derive from an adult with diffuse large B cell lymphoma. The CDR3 runs from the conserved cysteine through the conserved F or W. A D gene is named only where the DNA matches it firmly. Clone size appears in some rows only: once, few, many, or a class for an expanded clone.

d_gene	v_gene	abundance	j_gene	CDR3nt	CDR3aa
NA	TRBV6-5	few	TRBJ2-1	TGTGCCAGCAGTTACCCGGGGATTTACAATGAGCAGTTCTTC	CASSYPGIYNEQFF
TRBD1	TRBV6-1	NA	TRBJ2-5	TGTGCCAGCAGTGATACCGACAGGGGCCTTCCCTTCCAAGAGACCCAGTACTTC	CASSDTDRGLPFQETQYF
NA	TRBV5-1	NA	TRBJ2-1	TGCGCCAGCAGCTTATCAGGGAACAATGAGCAGTTCTTC	CASSLSGNNEQFF
TRBD1	TRBV7-2	NA	TRBJ2-7	TGTGCCAGCAGCGGACAGGGGCTCTCCTACGAGCAGTACTTC	CASSGQGLSYEQYF
NA	TRBV5-4	NA	TRBJ2-3	TGTGCCAGCAGCTTGTTCCTGCGGAGCACAGATACGCAGTATTTT	CASSLFLRSTDTQYF
TRBD1	TRBV29-1	NA	TRBJ1-2	TGCAGCGTTCCGGACAGGGGGCATGGCTACACCTTC	CSVPDRGHGYTF
NA	TRBV5-4	NA	TRBJ1-5	TGTGCCAGCAGCTATGGCCCAAGTCAGCCCCAGCATTTT	CASSYGPSQPQHF
NA	TRBV5-1	NA	TRBJ2-1	TGCGCCAGCAGCCCGGAGGGAGAGTCCTACAATGAGCAGTTCTTC	CASSPEGESYNEQFF
NA	TRBV7-3	NA	TRBJ2-2	TGTGCCAGCAGCTTAACTTTAAACACCGGGGAGCTGTTTTTT	CASSLTLNTGELFF
NA	TRBV7-2	NA	TRBJ1-1	TGTGCCAGCAGCTTTCAGACTAGCTCGAACACTGAAGCTTTCTTT	CASSFQTSSNTEAFF
NA	TRBV15	NA	TRBJ2-3	TGTGCCACCAGCAGAGATGGCAGCACAGATACGCAGTATTTT	CATSRDGSTDTQYF
TRBD1	TRBV15	NA	TRBJ2-7	TGTGCCACCAGCACGGACAGGGGATTTTACGAGCAGTACTTC	CATSTDRGFYEQYF
NA	TRBV4-1	NA	TRBJ2-3	TGCGCCAGCAGCCAAGACAGGGTACACCGCACAGATACGCAGTATTTT	CASSQDRVHRTDTQYF
NA	TRBV9	NA	TRBJ2-1	TGTGCCAGCAGCGTAGGGGCTAGCGTATACTACAATGAGCAGTTCTTC	CASSVGASVYYNEQFF
NA	TRBV4-3	NA	TRBJ2-7	TGCGCCAGCAGCCAAGAGATGATAGCGACCACGGGCCACGAGCAGTACTTC	CASSQEMIATTGHEQYF
NA	TRBV7-9	NA	TRBJ2-1	TGTGCCAGCAGCACTTCACCCATCAATGAGCAGTTCTTC	CASSTSPINEQFF